The 15 T cell receptor beta chains given below trace back to one sample, sequenced in a study of blood T cell repertoires in COVID-19. Here immunoSEQ multiplex PCR was the method, and the copy in TCRdb shows in-frame clones only, minus some. The sample yields tens of thousands of clones, approximately 85% seen once. Sequenced input: peripheral blood. The source of these receptors is a man older than 75 with acute or convalescent COVID-19.

The rearrangement uses TRBV4-1 and TRBJ2-4; weak D call: TRBD1 (6 bases). The V and J ends lost 0 bases and 3 bases respectively, with 12 bases between them. Germline CDR1 is MGHRA and CDR2 is YSYEKL. The CDR3 sequence is 16 residues long. DNA for the CDR3: TGCGCCAGCAGCCAAGATGTGCCCAGGGGCAAAAACATTCAGTACTTC. This gives the protein CASSQDVPRGKNIQYF.

The genes are TRBV2 and TRBJ2-2; 10 positions agree with TRBD2. Germline CDR1 is SNHLY and CDR2 is FYNNEI. The CDR3 has 19 residues. Germline trimming cut 6 bases from V and 2 bases from J; bases unmatched to any gene: 15. DNA for the CDR3: TGTGCCAGCAGGCAACTGGCCTCTAGCGGGAGATTTAACACCGGGGAGCTGTTTTTT. Encoded protein: CASRQLASSGRFNTGELFF.

V usage is TRBV28 and J usage is TRBJ1-5; 9 nucleotides agree with TRBD1. Germline CDR1 is MDHEN and CDR2 is SYDVKM. With V trimmed by 5 bases and J by 6 bases, 8 bases remained unmatched. The CDR3 is made up of 15 amino acids. The CDR3 sequence is CASSVDRGAIQPQHF. In DNA, the CDR3 is TGTGCCAGCAGTGTGGACAGGGGCGCAATTCAGCCCCAGCATTTT.

The chain combines TRBV28 with TRBJ2-3; maybe TRBD2 (5 bases). Trimming took off 4 bases at V and 0 bases at J, with 11 bases between the two ends. The CDR3 has 15 amino acids. Germline-derived CDR1 and CDR2 are MDHEN and SYDVKM. This CDR3 is CASSSAGPSTDTQYF. CDR3 nucleotides: TGTGCCAGCAGTTCGGCGGGCCCGAGCACAGATACGCAGTATTTT.

This chain connects TRBV10-3 to TRBJ2-7, with D perhaps TRBD2 (5 bases). This CDR3 region has 13 residues. V shed 0 bases and J shed 5 bases, with 8 bases lying between them. CDR1 and CDR2 (germline): ENHRY, SYGVKD. CDR3: CAISESYGDEQYF. The CDR3 DNA reads as TGTGCCATCAGTGAGTCGTACGGGGACGAGCAGTACTTC.

This rearrangement joins TRBV7-2 to TRBJ2-5; 9 bases align to TRBD2. Per the germline V gene, CDR1 is SGHTA and CDR2 is FQGNSA. Trimming removed 1 base from V and 2 bases from J; junction bases left unmatched: 11. CDR3 length: 18 residues. CDR3 in DNA: TGTGCCAGCAGCTTAGTCATAGCGGGGGCCTCCTTTCAAGAGACCCAGTACTTC. Protein product: CASSLVIAGASFQETQYF. Supplemented by reference TRBV7-2 and TRBJ2-5, the full variable domain reads GAGVSQSPSNKVTEKGKDVELRCDPISGHTALYWYRQSLGQGLEFLIYFQGNSAPDKSGLPSDRFSAERTGGSVSTLTIQRTQQEDSAVYLCASSLVIAGASFQETQYFGPGTRLLVL.

The chain links TRBV27 to TRBJ2-7; possible D gene TRBD1, 5 bases. Germline values: CDR1 MNHEY, CDR2 SMNVEV (reference sequence). CDR3 size: 12 residues. V was trimmed by 3 bases and J by 9 bases, leaving 12 bases between them. CDR3 DNA sequence: TGTGCCAGCAGTTTGACCGGACAACTGCAGTACTTC. This gives the protein CASSLTGQLQYF.

This chain joins TRBV5-1 and TRBJ2-5; 9 bases line up with TRBD1. V shed 5 bases, J shed 3 bases, and the junction held 8 bases outside the gene matches. Germline CDR1 SGHRS, CDR2 YFSETQ. The CDR3 runs 15 residues. The CDR3 protein is CASSYQQGAEETQYF. CDR3 sequence (DNA): TGCGCCAGCAGTTATCAACAGGGGGCCGAAGAGACCCAGTACTTC. Combining the CDR3 with reference TRBV5-1 and TRBJ2-5 gives the whole variable domain KAGVTQTPRYLIKTRGQQVTLSCSPISGHRSVSWYQQTPGQGLQFLFEYFSETQRNKGNFPGRFSGRQFSNSRSEMNVSTLELGDSALYLCASSYQQGAEETQYFGPGTRLLVL.

The chain is built from TRBV18 and TRBJ2-1; 8 nucleotides match TRBD1. Looked up from germline, CDR1 is KGHSH and CDR2 is LQKENI. The junction had 3 bases not matched to a gene; V was cut back by 2 bases and J by 6 bases. The CDR3 runs to 14 residues. The CDR3: CASSPRTGTNEQFF. The CDR3 DNA sequence: TGTGCCAGCTCACCAAGGACAGGGACCAATGAGCAGTTCTTC.

The chain couples TRBV25-1 to TRBJ2-7; TRBD1 matches at 8 bases. This CDR3 comprises 13 residues. Germline CDR1 reads MGHDK; CDR2 reads SYGVNS. V was pared by 5 bases and J by 5 bases, with 5 bases of the junction left unmatched. CDR3 DNA: TGTGCCAGCAGTTCGACAGGGGTGGACGAGCAGTACTTC. This encodes CASSSTGVDEQYF.

This clone occurred once. The chain recombines TRBV4-3 with TRBJ1-2; tentative D call: TRBD1 (5 bases). The CDR3 covers 17 residues. Per germline, CDR1 LGHNA and CDR2 YSLEER. Trimming pared 3 bases from V and 8 bases from J, leaving 25 bases between. CDR3 DNA sequence: TGCGCCAGCAGCCAGACCACCGTGGGGGGTGCAAATTGGGGCTACACCTTC. Translating it yields CASSQTTVGGANWGYTF.

The gene calls are TRBV6-2 or TRBV6-3 and TRBJ2-7; D is unclear. The ends were cut back, 2 bases at V and 6 bases at J, with 5 bases in the middle. The CDR3 contains 11 residues. Per germline, CDR1 MNHEY and CDR2 SVGEGT. CDR3 bases: TGTGCCAGCAGTTACGTGAGCGAGCAGTACTTC. It codes for CASSYVSEQYF.

The chain has TRBV9 and TRBJ1-3; 12 bases match TRBD1. From germline, CDR1 is SGDLS and CDR2 YYNGEE. There are 17 residues in the CDR3. With 3 bases clipped from V and 3 bases from J, the junction kept 7 bases outside the gene matches. CDR3 sequence reads: CASSDTGTGGFGNTIYF. Here the CDR3 DNA reads TGTGCCAGCAGCGACACCGGGACAGGGGGCTTTGGAAACACCATATATTTT.

The chain is built from TRBV28 and TRBJ1-1, with TRBD1 matching 8 bases. The CDR3 runs 14 residues. CDR1 is MDHEN, CDR2 SYDVKM, per germline. J lost 4 bases, V lost 5 bases, and 6 bases had no gene match. The CDR3, as DNA: TGTGCCAGCAGTACCACAACAGGGGGCACTGAAGCTTTCTTT. It is translated as CASSTTTGGTEAFF.

V is TRBV3-1 (or the pseudogene TRBV3-2) and J is TRBJ2-1, with D perhaps matching TRBD1 (8 bases). The V gene lost 1 base and the J gene lost 5 bases, with 21 bases spanning the gap. This CDR3 has 18 residues. The V gene's germline CDR1 is LGHDT and CDR2 YNNKEL (reference sequence). The CDR3 DNA sequence: TGTGCCAGCAGCCAAGGATTTGGGGGGGGACAGGATGACAATGAGCAGTTCTTC. Translated, it gives CASSQGFGGGQDDNEQFF.